This TCR beta chain stems from a study of cytomegalovirus exposure and HLA in healthy donors. The CDR3 has 17 amino acids. Per the germline V gene, CDR1 is SGHTA and CDR2 is FQGNSA. Germline trimming cut 5 bases from V and 2 bases from J; bases unmatched to any gene: 7. The primer mix had 60 Vbeta and 13 Jbeta primers. The repertoire was sequenced with immunoSEQ multiplex PCR; TCRdb's copy has only in-frame clones and lacks some. The data contain roughly 240,000 clones, roughly 82% of them seen just once; the ten biggest clones take up more than 5%. The chain carries TRBV7-2 and TRBJ1-3, with TRBD1 matching 12 bases. The clonotype originates from a woman in her 40s in good health and CMV-seropositive. Sequencing was done on a sample of PBMCs. The CDR3, as DNA: TGTGCCAGCAGCGTACCGGGACAGGGGGCGACTGGAAACACCATATATTTT. This encodes CASSVPGQGATGNTIYF.